These 9 T cell receptor beta chains share one sample of origin, sequenced in a study of cytomegalovirus exposure and HLA in healthy donors. The PCR employed 60 Vbeta primers together with 13 Jbeta primers. TCRdb's table, derived via immunoSEQ multiplex PCR, lists solely in-frame clones and lacks some. The data hold roughly 150,000 clones, with about 75% observed a single time. The material sequenced was PBMCs. The receptors shown here come from a male donor in good health and CMV-seronegative.

The chain is built from TRBV6-6 and TRBJ2-3, with D perhaps TRBD1 (5 bases). This CDR3 region has 14 residues. CDR1 and CDR2 (germline): MNHNY, SVGAGI (reference sequence). The V gene lost 0 bases and the J gene lost 1 base, with 5 bases spanning the gap. The CDR3 DNA reads as TGTGCCAGCAGTTACTCAGGGGGCACAGATACGCAGTATTTT. Protein: CASSYSGGTDTQYF.

The chain carries TRBV10-3 and TRBJ1-2; D is perhaps TRBD1 (6 bases). The CDR3 loop spans 13 amino acids. Looked up from germline, CDR1 is ENHRY and CDR2 is SYGVKD. Trimming pared 8 bases from V and 5 bases from J, leaving 15 bases between. In DNA form, the CDR3 reads TGTGCCATCGTCAAGGGGGAAGGGTATGGCTACACCTTC. This codes for CAIVKGEGYGYTF.

CDR3 DNA sequence: TGTGCCAGTTCTCGACAGGGGACCTACGAGCAGTACTTC. Protein sequence: CASSRQGTYEQYF. The rearrangement links TRBV6-1 to TRBJ2-7, with 8 bases that match TRBD1. Germline CDR1 reads MNHNS; CDR2 reads SASEGT. The CDR3 totals 13 residues. J lost 2 bases, V lost 9 bases, and 6 bases had no gene match.

The J gene is TRBJ1-1, the V gene TRBV19, with 7 bases lining up with TRBD1. This CDR3 is 15 amino acids long. In germline, CDR1 is LNHDA, CDR2 SQIVND (reference sequence). V dropped 2 bases and J dropped 10; count of bases not matched to a gene: 13. The CDR3 loop is CASSISLVGRGPAFF. The DNA for the CDR3 is TGTGCCAGTAGTATATCATTAGTCGGAAGGGGGCCAGCTTTCTTT.

This chain connects TRBV4-3 to TRBJ2-2, with a weak D call TRBD1 (6 bases). Germline V gene sequence: CDR1 LGHNA, CDR2 YSLEER. Trimming pared 1 base from V and 5 bases from J, leaving 11 bases between. CDR3 length: 15 residues. The CDR3 loop reads CASSQVGTGTGELFF. CDR3 coding DNA: TGCGCCAGCAGCCAAGTTGGAACAGGGACCGGGGAGCTGTTTTTT.

J is TRBJ1-1 and V is TRBV5-6, with D tentatively TRBD1 (6 bases). Germline V gene lookup returns CDR1 SGHDT and CDR2 YYEEEE. The CDR3 totals 16 residues. Deletions cut 1 base from V and 5 bases from J, with 18 bases between. For the CDR3, the DNA is TGTGCCAGCAGCTTGCCGGCCAGTATCAGGGGAACTGAAGCTTTCTTT. Protein: CASSLPASIRGTEAFF.

The chain recombines TRBV11-2 with TRBJ1-4; 9 bases line up with TRBD1. This CDR3 contains 16 residues. Germline V gene data show CDR1 as SGHAT and CDR2 as FQNNGV. V shed 5 bases, J shed 6 bases, and the junction held 10 bases outside the gene matches. This CDR3 is CASSPQGTGRDEKLFF. The DNA of the CDR3 is TGTGCCAGCAGCCCCCAGGGGACAGGGAGGGATGAAAAACTGTTTTTT.

The rearrangement joins TRBV9 to TRBJ2-3; D is perhaps TRBD2 (5 bases). Per the germline V gene, CDR1 is SGDLS and CDR2 is YYNGEE. The ends were cut back, 2 bases at V and 4 bases at J, with 11 bases in the middle. The CDR3 length is 14 residues. The CDR3 is CASSVTEGADTQYF. The CDR3 DNA reads as TGTGCCAGCAGCGTTACAGAGGGTGCAGATACGCAGTATTTT.

The chain is built from TRBV5-1 and TRBJ1-2, with 9 bases identical to TRBD1. V trimming: 0 bases; J trimming: 8 bases; junction bases outside the gene matches: 2. This CDR3 has 13 amino acids. Germline V gene data show CDR1 as SGHRS and CDR2 as YFSETQ. The CDR3: CASSLEGQGGYTF. CDR3 sequence (DNA): TGCGCCAGCAGCTTGGAGGGACAGGGAGGCTACACCTTC.